Below, 23 T cell receptor beta chains from the same sample are listed, as sequenced in a study of response to subunit inactivated influenza vaccine. One entry per CDR3 protein, called by TCRdb with MiXCR from the RT-PCR reads. Counted here are hundreds of thousands of distinct CDR3 sequences, around a sixth occurring once; the ten biggest clones make up around a tenth. The sample in question was PBMCs from blood, obtained roughly 12 days after vaccination. The receptors come from a man aged 45-65 years who received an inactivated influenza vaccine.

The J gene is TRBJ1-2, the V gene TRBV4-3, with D perhaps TRBD1 (5 bases). Germline V gene sequence: CDR1 LGHNA, CDR2 YSLEER. V lost 1 base to trimming and J lost 5 bases, with 14 bases between them. This CDR3 region has 15 residues. In DNA, the CDR3 is TGCGCCAGCAGCCAAGGAAGGGGAAGTTGGTATGGCTACACCTTC. Its protein product is CASSQGRGSWYGYTF.

This clonotype was detected a few times. The chain is built from TRBV29-1 and TRBJ1-1; weak D call: TRBD1 (6 bases). V dropped 4 bases and J dropped 2 bases, with 17 bases sitting between them. Germline V gene sequence: CDR1 SQVTM, CDR2 ANQGSEA. This CDR3 region has 15 residues. The CDR3 sequence is CSVGGHDVLNTEAFF. In DNA, the CDR3 is TGCAGCGTTGGGGGACACGACGTCCTTAACACTGAAGCTTTCTTT.

This clonotype has more than one count but fewer than ten. The V call is TRBV20-1, the J call TRBJ2-7; D possibly uses TRBD1 or TRBD2 (5 bases each). Germline assignment: CDR1 DFQATT and CDR2 SNEGSKA (reference sequence). This CDR3 region has 14 residues. Trimming took off 0 bases at V and 6 bases at J, with 15 bases between the two ends. CDR3 amino acids: CSARDPGRAGEQYF. The DNA of the CDR3 is TGCAGTGCTAGAGACCCGGGCAGGGCGGGCGAGCAGTACTTC.

The chain recombines TRBV5-1 with TRBJ2-2; D is ambiguous. The CDR3 sequence is 12 residues long. Germline loops: CDR1 SGHRS, CDR2 YFSETQ. V was shortened by 5 bases and J by 5 bases, with 7 bases between the two germline ends. CDR3 protein: CASSWETGELFF. CDR3 DNA sequence: TGCGCCAGCAGTTGGGAAACCGGGGAGCTGTTTTTT.

The chain couples TRBV20-1 to TRBJ1-3, with D possibly TRBD1 on 5 matching bases. The CDR3 has 15 amino acids. Germline V gene sequence: CDR1 DFQATT, CDR2 SNEGSKA (reference sequence). V was cut by 4 bases and J by 2 bases, with 15 bases left in between. This chain's CDR3 is CSANRETGPGNTIYF. CDR3 in DNA: TGCAGTGCTAACCGAGAGACGGGACCTGGAAACACCATATATTTT.

The J gene is TRBJ1-2, the V gene TRBV4-3; D perhaps matches TRBD1 (5 bases). Germline V CDR1 and CDR2: LGHNA, YSLEER. CDR3 length: 16 amino acids. V gave up 2 bases and J gave up 1 base, with 14 bases separating them. CDR3 in DNA: TGCGCCAGCAGCCAAACTGTCACAGGTCGTAACTATGGCTACACCTTC. It is translated as CASSQTVTGRNYGYTF.

In this sample, this clonotype turned up a few times. The chain links TRBV5-1 to TRBJ2-3, with TRBD2 as a possible D gene (6 bases). Germline CDR1 is SGHRS and CDR2 is YFSETQ. The CDR3 contains 14 residues. The germline V and J ends were trimmed by 5 bases and 2 bases, with 12 bases remaining between them. The CDR3 spells CASRQLALTDTQYF. As DNA, the CDR3 is TGCGCCAGCAGGCAACTAGCTCTCACAGATACGCAGTATTTT. Full variable domain (outside the CDR3, taken from reference TRBV5-1 and TRBJ2-3): KAGVTQTPRYLIKTRGQQVTLSCSPISGHRSVSWYQQTPGQGLQFLFEYFSETQRNKGNFPGRFSGRQFSNSRSEMNVSTLELGDSALYLCASRQLALTDTQYFGPGTRLTVL.

This chain connects TRBV11-2 to TRBJ2-3; D uncertain. V was clipped by 5 bases and J by 2 bases, with 23 bases between them. The CDR3 is made up of 18 amino acids. Germline V gene data show CDR1 as SGHAT and CDR2 as FQNNGV. The CDR3 region has the DNA TGTGCCAGCAGCCACCGTATATTGGCAGCCTACTACACAGATACGCAGTATTTT. This codes for CASSHRILAAYYTDTQYF.

The CDR3: CASSVASGRGYNEQFF. The CDR3, as DNA: TGTGCCAGCAGCGTTGCTAGCGGGAGGGGCTACAATGAGCAGTTCTTC. V gene TRBV9 combines with J gene TRBJ2-1; 12 bases align to TRBD2. The CDR3 sequence is 16 residues long. CDR1 and CDR2 (germline): SGDLS, YYNGEE. The J segment lost 3 bases and the V segment lost 2 bases, leaving 3 bases of the junction unmatched.

The table lists this clonotype with a count of one. V is TRBV20-1 and J is TRBJ2-7; D gene uncertain. Germline values: CDR1 DFQATT, CDR2 SNEGSKA (reference sequence). The V end was cut by 6 bases, the J end by 5 bases, with 20 bases between. This CDR3 spans 14 amino acids. CDR3 in amino acids: CSAPPRPPADEQYF. The CDR3 coding sequence is TGCAGTGCCCCCCCAAGGCCTCCGGCGGACGAGCAGTACTTC.

This clonotype occurred a few times. V gene TRBV5-1 combines with J gene TRBJ2-7; TRBD2 matches 8 bases. This CDR3 has 16 amino acids. Germline V gene data show CDR1 as SGHRS and CDR2 as YFSETQ. Trimming removed 0 bases from V and 3 bases from J; junction bases left unmatched: 8. DNA for the CDR3: TGCGCCAGCAGCTTGGGCGCTAGCGGGTCTGTCTACGAGCAGTACTTC. Its translation: CASSLGASGSVYEQYF.

This rearrangement joins TRBV20-1 to TRBJ2-5, with TRBD2 matching over 9 bases. There are 15 residues in the CDR3. V shed 8 bases and J 5 bases; nucleotides not matched to a gene: 15. CDR1 DFQATT and CDR2 SNEGSKA come from the germline V gene (reference sequence). CDR3 DNA sequence: TGCAGTCCTTCAGGCGGGAGGGCCATGACGGAGACCCAGTACTTC. As protein: CSPSGGRAMTETQYF.

This clonotype was observed a few times. This chain connects TRBV6-1 to TRBJ2-7; 9 nucleotides agree with TRBD1. The CDR3 is 17 amino acids. Trimming cost V 7 bases and J 3 bases; bases outside gene matches: 16. CDR1 is MNHNS and CDR2 is SASEGT in the germline V gene. CDR3 protein: CASTAPPGQGSHYEQYF. The CDR3 DNA sequence: TGTGCCAGCACCGCACCCCCGGGACAGGGATCCCACTACGAGCAGTACTTC.

This clonotype was observed many times. The genes are TRBV5-1 and TRBJ2-7, with TRBD2 as a possible D gene (6 bases). From germline, CDR1 is SGHRS and CDR2 YFSETQ. The CDR3 consists of 14 residues. Trimming took 2 bases from V and 3 from J, leaving 12 bases between them. The CDR3: CASSLRGEDYEQYF. In DNA form, the CDR3 reads TGCGCCAGCAGCTTAAGAGGGGAGGACTACGAGCAGTACTTC.

The chain uses TRBV5-1 and TRBJ2-3; D gene ambiguous. This CDR3 is 13 amino acids long. Per the germline V gene, CDR1 is SGHRS and CDR2 is YFSETQ. Trimming removed 2 bases at V and 4 bases at J, with 8 bases between. CDR3 amino acids: CASSFWPADTQYF. The CDR3 DNA follows: TGCGCCAGCAGCTTTTGGCCGGCAGATACGCAGTATTTT.

This rearrangement joins TRBV6-4 to TRBJ2-1, with TRBD2 matching over 10 bases. The V gene end was trimmed by 3 bases and the J gene end by 3 bases; junction bases not matched to a gene: 5. This CDR3 contains 16 residues. Germline CDR1 and CDR2: MRHNA and SNTAGT. The CDR3 loop reads CASSEGLAGDYNEQFF. CDR3 in DNA: TGTGCCAGCAGTGAAGGCCTAGCGGGGGACTACAATGAGCAGTTCTTC.

There are a few counts of this clonotype. The V call is TRBV6-2 or TRBV6-3, the J call TRBJ2-7, with TRBD1 matching 7 bases. Losses at the gene ends were 0 bases for V and 1 base for J; bases not matched to a gene: 6. From germline, CDR1 is MNHEY and CDR2 SVGEGT. This CDR3 is built from 16 residues. Here the CDR3 reads CASSYSNRGLSYEQYF. The CDR3 DNA is TGTGCCAGCAGTTACTCGAACAGGGGCTTGTCCTACGAGCAGTACTTC.

The table lists this clonotype with many counts. The V and J genes are TRBV6-5 and TRBJ2-6, with TRBD1 as a possible D gene (6 bases). Deletions cut 1 base from V and 0 bases from J, with 10 bases between. Germline assignment: CDR1 MNHEY and CDR2 SVGAGI. The CDR3 is 17 residues long. The CDR3 here is CASSYLTGDSGANVLTF. For the CDR3, the DNA is TGTGCCAGCAGTTACTTGACAGGAGACTCTGGGGCCAACGTCCTGACTTTC.

A few counts support this clonotype. The chain joins TRBV7-8 to TRBJ1-6; 9 positions match TRBD1. The CDR3 totals 14 residues. After removal of 6 bases from V and 6 bases from J, the junction contained 3 bases not matched to a gene. Germline V gives CDR1 SGHVS, CDR2 FQNEAQ. CDR3 in amino acids: CASRQQGANSPLHF. In DNA, the CDR3 is TGTGCCAGCAGGCAACAGGGGGCTAATTCACCCCTCCACTTT.

This clonotype has just a few counts. The V and J genes are TRBV29-1 and TRBJ1-1; D is unclear. The germline V and J ends were trimmed by 4 bases and 8 bases, with 20 bases remaining between them. CDR3 size: 14 residues. Germline V CDR1 and CDR2: SQVTM, ANQGSEA. The DNA of the CDR3 is TGCAGCGTTGTTATCCGGGCCCCCTCCACCGAAGCTTTCTTT. It is translated as CSVVIRAPSTEAFF.

This clonotype was detected ten times or more. The chain has TRBV4-3 and TRBJ2-3; D perhaps matches TRBD1 (6 bases). Trimming cost V 1 base and J 0 bases, with 14 bases left between them. Looked up from germline, CDR1 is LGHNA and CDR2 is YSLEER. CDR3 length equals 17 residues. The CDR3 DNA is TGCGCCAGCAGCCAAGTACAGGGAAGGCAGAGCACAGATACGCAGTATTTT. This encodes CASSQVQGRQSTDTQYF.

This clonotype has a handful of counts. The V call is TRBV11-2, the J call TRBJ2-5; 7 bases map to TRBD1. The germline CDR1 and CDR2 sequences are SGHAT and FQNNGV. V gave up 5 bases and J gave up 1 base; unmatched junction bases: 4. The CDR3 runs 14 residues. The CDR3 sequence: CASSAYRGQETQYF. The CDR3 coding sequence is TGTGCCAGCAGCGCCTACAGGGGCCAAGAGACCCAGTACTTC.

The chain links TRBV24-1 to TRBJ2-7; possible D gene TRBD2, 5 bases. From germline, CDR1 is KGHDR and CDR2 SFDVKD. The V end lost 4 bases, the J end lost 2 bases, and 8 bases lay between the germline ends. The length of the CDR3 is 13 residues. The CDR3 here is CATSEGSPYEQYF. The CDR3 DNA follows: TGTGCCACCAGTGAAGGGAGCCCCTACGAGCAGTACTTC.